The clone carrying this TCR beta chain appeared a few times. This record comes from a study of T cells in Graves' hyperthyroidism and ophthalmopathy. Study-wide background: Peripheral blood samples were taken at initial diagnosis, prior to any treatment.

Germline values: CDR1 LGHDT, CDR2 YNNKEL (reference sequence). CDR3 size: 16 residues. The ends were cut back, 5 bases at V and 2 bases at J, with 19 bases in the middle. Over 18 months, lack of ophthalmopathy progression marked Graves' hyperthyroidism as stable. Clinical symptoms, serum thyroxine and TRAb, thyroid ultrasound and orbital computed tomography together formed the diagnostic basis. Researchers amplified the TCR beta CDR3 regions from RNA transcripts. The primer set for the first-round RT-PCR of the TCR CDR3 was HTBI. TCRdb independently ran MiXCR on the multiplex PCR reads; one entry per CDR3 protein. Counted here are 300,000 to 450,000 distinct CDR3 sequences, 15% occurring once; the ten biggest clones make up approximately 29%.

The TCR was taken from a woman in her twenties or thirties with Graves' hyperthyroidism. The rearrangement links TRBV3-1 to TRBJ2-7; D is ambiguous. The sample comprised blood. In DNA, the CDR3 is TGTGCCAGCAGCTCAATGAATGTTACGCGGCCCTACGAGCAGTACTTC. As protein: CASSSMNVTRPYEQYF.